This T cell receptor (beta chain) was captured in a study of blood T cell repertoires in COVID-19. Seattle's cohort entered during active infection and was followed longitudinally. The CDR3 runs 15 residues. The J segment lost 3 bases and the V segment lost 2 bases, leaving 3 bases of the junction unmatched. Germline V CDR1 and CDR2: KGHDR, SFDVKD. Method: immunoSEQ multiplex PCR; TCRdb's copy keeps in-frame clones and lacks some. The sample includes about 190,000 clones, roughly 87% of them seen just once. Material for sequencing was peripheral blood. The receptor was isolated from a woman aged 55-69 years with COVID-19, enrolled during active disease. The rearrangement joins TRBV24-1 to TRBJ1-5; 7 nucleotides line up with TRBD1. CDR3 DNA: TGTGCCACCAGTGATTCGACAGGGCTCAATCAGCCCCAGCATTTT. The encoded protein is CATSDSTGLNQPQHF.